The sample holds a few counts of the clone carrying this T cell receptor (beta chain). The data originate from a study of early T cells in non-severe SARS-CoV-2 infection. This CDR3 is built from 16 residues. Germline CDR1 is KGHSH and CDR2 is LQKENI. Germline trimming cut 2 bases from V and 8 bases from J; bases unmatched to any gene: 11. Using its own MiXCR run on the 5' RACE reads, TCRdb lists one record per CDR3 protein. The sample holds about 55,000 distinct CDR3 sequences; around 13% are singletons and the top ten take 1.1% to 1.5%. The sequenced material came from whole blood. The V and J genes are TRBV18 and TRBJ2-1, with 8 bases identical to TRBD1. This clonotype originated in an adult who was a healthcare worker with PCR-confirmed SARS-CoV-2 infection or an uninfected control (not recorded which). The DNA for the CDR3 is TGTGCCAGCTCACCAAGGAGGGACAGGCAAGTCCATGAGCAGTTCTTC. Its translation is CASSPRRDRQVHEQFF.